Below are 30 T cell receptor beta chains sequenced from a single sample in a study of human T cells and chemical hapten exposure. TCRdb called the RACE reads again in MiXCR, with one record for every CDR3 protein. The sample includes about 380,000 distinct CDR3 sequences, 5.1% seen only once; the top ten take 2% to 3%. Noted time point: pre-sensitization, week 0. Treatment meaning: therapeutic diphenylcyclopropenone sensitization with weekly scalp DPC. The sample was whole blood, taken in connection with sensitization to the hapten diphenylcyclopropenone (DPC). The receptors come from a woman between 50 and 59 years old with alopecia areata. Some clones in this sample may be carry-over from other donors' samples.

The CDR3 nucleotides read TGTGCCATCAGTGGAGGGACGGATGCGAACATTCAGTACTTC. As protein: CAISGGTDANIQYF. V usage is TRBV10-3 and J usage is TRBJ2-4; D is tentatively TRBD1 or TRBD2 (5 bases each). Germline V CDR1 and CDR2: ENHRY, SYGVKD. Trimming removed 4 bases from V and 7 bases from J, with 14 bases in between. The length of the CDR3 is 14 residues.

In DNA, the CDR3 is TGCAGCATCTCGACAGGGGGCATCGGAAACACCATATATTTT. Protein product: CSISTGGIGNTIYF. The rearrangement links TRBV29-1 to TRBJ1-3; 10 bases line up with TRBD1. The length of the CDR3 is 14 residues. Trimming cost V 8 bases and J 4 bases; bases outside gene matches: 8. Germline loops: CDR1 SQVTM, CDR2 ANQGSEA.

The chain recombines TRBV29-1 with TRBJ1-1; no firm D call. CDR3 length equals 13 residues. The V gene's germline CDR1 is SQVTM and CDR2 ANQGSEA. Trimming stripped 4 bases from V and 0 bases from J, with 9 bases between. As DNA, the CDR3 is TGCAGCGTTGTTCGCAACTTGAACACTGAAGCTTTCTTT. This codes for CSVVRNLNTEAFF.

This clonotype showed up just a few times. V and J are TRBV30 and TRBJ2-1; unclear D gene. Between the trimmed V and J ends, which lost 4 bases and 3 bases, there was a span of 10 bases. The CDR3 loop spans 13 amino acids. The V gene's germline CDR1 is GTSNPN and CDR2 SVGIG (reference sequence). Written as DNA, the CDR3 is TGTGCCTGGAATAGGGCGGTCTACAATGAGCAGTTCTTC. Translated: CAWNRAVYNEQFF.

Many counts were recorded for this clonotype. The chain carries TRBV28 and TRBJ1-6; D ambiguous. V lost 5 bases to trimming and J lost 5 bases, with 7 bases between them. CDR1 MDHEN and CDR2 SYDVKM come from the germline V gene. CDR3 size: 13 residues. The CDR3 here is CASSPGNNSPLHF. CDR3 nucleotides: TGTGCCAGCAGTCCGGGGAATAATTCACCCCTCCACTTT.

This clonotype was seen many times. The chain joins TRBV13 to TRBJ1-5; 9 bases are a match to TRBD1. Germline V lookup: CDR1 PRHDT, CDR2 FYEKMQ (reference sequence). The length of the CDR3 is 17 residues. V lost 4 bases, J lost 2 bases, and 9 bases stayed unmatched. CDR3 protein: CASSSRGQGVGNQPQHF. CDR3 DNA: TGTGCCAGCAGCTCCCGGGGACAGGGTGTCGGCAATCAGCCCCAGCATTTT.

The chain combines TRBV6-5 with TRBJ2-3, with a possible D match to TRBD1 (5 bases). The V gene lost 5 bases and the J gene lost 0 bases, with 12 bases spanning the gap. The CDR3 contains 15 residues. The germline V gene encodes CDR1 MNHEY and CDR2 SVGAGI. The CDR3 reads CASSKQALSTDTQYF. CDR3 sequence (DNA): TGTGCCAGCAGTAAACAGGCATTAAGCACAGATACGCAGTATTTT.

This clonotype was observed at least ten times. The chain combines TRBV6-2 or TRBV6-3 with TRBJ2-3; 7 bases map to TRBD1. Germline-derived CDR1 and CDR2 are MNHEY and SVGEGT. This CDR3 region has 17 residues. Germline trimming cut 2 bases from V and 0 bases from J; bases unmatched to any gene: 8. CDR3 region: CASSYETGQPSTDTQYF. In DNA, the CDR3 is TGTGCCAGCAGTTACGAGACGGGACAGCCTAGCACAGATACGCAGTATTTT.

This clonotype was seen ten or more times. The chain combines TRBV29-1 with TRBJ1-2; the D is unclear. The CDR3 totals 13 residues. With 0 bases removed from V and 8 bases from J, the gap between germline ends came to 13 bases. In germline, CDR1 is SQVTM, CDR2 ANQGSEA. CDR3 in amino acids: CSVEDPGLEGYTF. The CDR3 DNA follows: TGCAGCGTTGAAGATCCGGGCCTAGAGGGCTACACCTTC.

There are many counts of this clonotype. This sequence joins TRBV6-2 or TRBV6-3 and TRBJ2-5; a possible D gene is TRBD1 (6 bases). The CDR3 is 15 residues long. CDR1 is MNHEY and CDR2 is SVGEGT in the germline V gene. The V and J ends lost 7 bases and 5 bases respectively, with 20 bases between them. For the CDR3, the DNA is TGTGCCAGCACCTACACTAGACAGGACTCGGAGACCCAGTACTTC. It encodes CASTYTRQDSETQYF.

The sample holds many counts of this clonotype. The chain joins TRBV5-1 to TRBJ2-1; 10 bases match TRBD2. The CDR3 spans 16 residues. From germline, CDR1 is SGHRS and CDR2 YFSETQ. The V and J ends lost 0 bases and 8 bases, in that order; junction bases with no gene match: 8. Here the CDR3 DNA reads TGCGCCAGCAGCTTGGAGTCTAGCGGGAGTATAGATGAGCAGTTCTTC. It is translated as CASSLESSGSIDEQFF.

In this sample, this clonotype turned up many times. The rearrangement joins TRBV28 to TRBJ2-7, with TRBD1 matching 8 bases. This CDR3 region has 14 residues. After removal of 1 base from V and 3 bases from J, the junction contained 2 bases not matched to a gene. CDR1 is MDHEN and CDR2 is SYDVKM in the germline V gene. The CDR3: CASSLFGQGYEQYF. CDR3 DNA: TGTGCCAGCAGTTTATTCGGACAGGGCTACGAGCAGTACTTC.

This clonotype has a handful of counts. The chain carries TRBV27 and TRBJ2-6, with D possibly TRBD1 on 6 matching bases. Trimming cost V 1 base and J 3 bases, with 7 bases left between them. CDR3 length: 15 amino acids. Germline CDR1 and CDR2: MNHEY and SMNVEV (reference sequence). The CDR3 DNA reads as TGTGCCAGCAGTTTATGGGGGCATGGGGCCAACGTCCTGACTTTC. It codes for CASSLWGHGANVLTF. Filled out from reference TRBV27 and TRBJ2-6, the complete variable domain reads EAQVTQNPRYLITVTGKKLTVTCSQNMNHEYMSWYRQDPGLGLRQIYYSMNVEVTDKGDVPEGYKVSRKEKRNFPLILESPSPNQTSLYFCASSLWGHGANVLTFGAGSRLTVL.

This clonotype showed up just a few times. J is TRBJ2-1 and V is TRBV2; 7 bases fit TRBD1. This CDR3 region has 11 residues. V lost 8 bases and J lost 7; bases outside the gene matches: 2. Looked up from germline, CDR1 is SNHLY and CDR2 is FYNNEI. The CDR3 region is CASYRGNEQFF. The CDR3 bases are TGTGCCAGCTACAGGGGAAATGAGCAGTTCTTC.

In its sample, this clonotype was seen a few times. The chain couples TRBV2 to TRBJ2-1; possible D gene TRBD1, 5 bases. Germline lookup yields CDR1 SNHLY and CDR2 FYNNEI. The CDR3 contains 12 residues. V was pared by 4 bases and J by 9 bases, with 10 bases between. Here the CDR3 reads CASSAGIAEQFF. DNA of the CDR3: TGTGCCAGCAGTGCAGGGATTGCTGAGCAGTTCTTC.

This clonotype has more than one count but fewer than ten. The V gene is TRBV28, the J gene TRBJ1-1, with 9 nucleotides matching TRBD1. V trimming: 5 bases; J trimming: 5 bases; junction bases outside the gene matches: 6. Germline assignment: CDR1 MDHEN and CDR2 SYDVKM. CDR3 length: 14 residues. Here the CDR3 reads CASSQQGARTEAFF. For the CDR3, the DNA is TGTGCCAGCAGTCAACAGGGGGCACGTACTGAAGCTTTCTTT.

The V gene is TRBV6-1, the J gene TRBJ2-7; TRBD1 agrees at 7 bases. V lost 11 bases to trimming and J lost 7 bases; unmatched junction nucleotides: 11. The CDR3 spans 12 residues. Per germline, CDR1 MNHNS and CDR2 SASEGT. The CDR3 protein is CAARGLGEEQYF. For the CDR3, the DNA is TGTGCCGCGAGGGGGCTCGGGGAGGAGCAGTACTTC.

V gene TRBV19 combines with J gene TRBJ1-4; the match to TRBD1 covers 10 bases. This CDR3 has 16 amino acids. Trimming removed 7 bases from V and 13 bases from J; junction bases left unmatched: 18. CDR1 is LNHDA and CDR2 is SQIVND in the germline V gene (reference sequence). CDR3 DNA: TGTGCCAGTATATCGGGACAGGGGAGCACAAGAAACGGACTGTTTTTT. Translated: CASISGQGSTRNGLFF.

This clonotype was detected a few times. The rearrangement uses TRBV12-3 or TRBV12-4 and TRBJ2-1; D is ambiguous. This CDR3 region has 16 residues. V gave up 6 bases and J gave up 4 bases, with 19 bases separating them. The CDR3 nucleotides are TGTGCCAGCAGCCATAAACGGGCGGTTATATACAATGAGCAGTTCTTC. Encoded protein: CASSHKRAVIYNEQFF.

This clonotype was detected many times. This chain connects TRBV9 to TRBJ2-6, with 12 nucleotides matching TRBD1. From germline, CDR1 is SGDLS and CDR2 YYNGEE. This CDR3 contains 17 residues. V gave up 0 bases and J gave up 4 bases; unmatched junction bases: 2. The CDR3 region is CASSVGDRGPGANVLTF. In nucleotides, the CDR3 is TGTGCCAGCAGCGTAGGGGACAGGGGGCCCGGGGCCAACGTCCTGACTTTC.

This clonotype has at least ten counts. The chain joins TRBV28 to TRBJ1-6; unclear D gene. The CDR3 has 16 residues. Germline CDR1 MDHEN, CDR2 SYDVKM. V gave up 1 base and J gave up 2 bases, with 9 bases separating them. CDR3 amino acids: CASSLLGKTYNSPLHF. The CDR3 DNA sequence: TGTGCCAGCAGTTTATTGGGGAAAACCTATAATTCACCCCTCCACTTT.

The J gene is TRBJ1-1, the V gene TRBV6-5; D is unclear. Germline V gene data show CDR1 as MNHEY and CDR2 as SVGAGI. The V end lost 7 bases, the J end lost 5 bases, and 14 bases lay between the germline ends. This CDR3 spans 13 amino acids. DNA of the CDR3: TGTGCCAGCACCGGCACCCTGCCAACTGAAGCTTTCTTT. Its protein is CASTGTLPTEAFF.

In this sample, this clonotype turned up a few times. The chain combines TRBV6-5 with TRBJ2-5; D tentatively fits TRBD1 or TRBD2 (5 bases each). Trimming took off 3 bases at V and 3 bases at J, with 11 bases between the two ends. This CDR3 region has 14 residues. Per the germline V gene, CDR1 is MNHEY and CDR2 is SVGAGI. CDR3 region: CASSYGQGEETQYF. The DNA for the CDR3 is TGTGCCAGCAGTTATGGGCAGGGAGAAGAGACCCAGTACTTC.

The V and J genes are TRBV12-3 or TRBV12-4 and TRBJ2-5, with 9 nucleotides matching TRBD1. The CDR3 covers 14 residues. The V and J ends lost 5 bases and 8 bases, in that order; junction bases with no gene match: 9. Written as DNA, the CDR3 is TGTGCCAGCAGTCCGACAGGGGGATGGGTAACCCAGTACTTC. It specifies CASSPTGGWVTQYF.

Many counts were recorded for this clonotype. This chain joins TRBV29-1 and TRBJ1-2; TRBD1 aligns across 7 bases. V shed 6 bases and J 10 bases; nucleotides not matched to a gene: 8. The V gene's germline CDR1 is SQVTM and CDR2 ANQGSEA. The length of the CDR3 is 11 residues. CDR3: CSVRGQTTYTF. The CDR3 DNA reads as TGCAGCGTAAGGGGGCAGACTACCTACACCTTC.

This clonotype was seen many times. This chain uses TRBV6-5 with TRBJ2-1; D may be TRBD1 or TRBD2 (5 bases each). There are 17 residues in the CDR3. The germline V gene has CDR1 MNHEY and CDR2 SVGAGI. Trimming shortened V by 5 bases and J by 4 bases, and 21 bases separated the two germline ends. This CDR3 reads CASSQPGRVGSYNEQFF. The CDR3 DNA follows: TGTGCCAGCAGTCAACCGGGACGGGTCGGGTCTTACAATGAGCAGTTCTTC.

This clonotype showed up just a few times. The rearrangement joins TRBV29-1 to TRBJ2-2; 12 bases agree with TRBD2. Germline V lookup: CDR1 SQVTM, CDR2 ANQGSEA. J gave up 7 bases and V 2 bases, and 5 bases lay outside the gene matches. This CDR3 has 15 amino acids. The CDR3 sequence is CSVELAGGPDGELFF. The CDR3 DNA follows: TGCAGCGTTGAACTAGCGGGAGGGCCGGACGGGGAGCTGTTTTTT.

This chain uses TRBV25-1 with TRBJ1-6; TRBD1 matches 8 bases. J was trimmed by 7 bases and V by 2 bases; bases with no gene match: 4. The CDR3 runs to 15 residues. From germline, CDR1 is MGHDK and CDR2 SYGVNS. The CDR3 nucleotides are TGTGCCAGCAGTGAACAGGGGGCTGTGAATTCACCCCTCCACTTT. This codes for CASSEQGAVNSPLHF. Full variable domain (rest looked up from reference TRBV25-1 and TRBJ1-6): EADIYQTPRYLVIGTGKKITLECSQTMGHDKMYWYQQDPGMELHLIHYSYGVNSTEKGDLSSESTVSRIRTEHFPLTLESARPSHTSQYLCASSEQGAVNSPLHFGNGTRLTVT.

This clonotype was counted between two and nine times. This rearrangement joins TRBV9 to TRBJ1-1; the D is unclear. With 5 bases removed from V and 1 base from J, the gap between germline ends came to 9 bases. The CDR3 has 13 amino acids. Germline lookup yields CDR1 SGDLS and CDR2 YYNGEE. Written as DNA, the CDR3 is TGTGCCAGCAGTCCGACAACGAACACTGAAGCTTTCTTT. It specifies CASSPTTNTEAFF. Full variable domain (outside the CDR3, taken from reference TRBV9 and TRBJ1-1): DSGVTQTPKHLITATGQRVTLRCSPRSGDLSVYWYQQSLDQGLQFLIQYYNGEERAKGNILERFSAQQFPDLHSELNLSSLELGDSALYFCASSPTTNTEAFFGQGTRLTVV.

The chain has TRBV19 and TRBJ2-7; D is unresolved. Germline V gives CDR1 LNHDA, CDR2 SQIVND (reference sequence). This CDR3 has 14 residues. V lost 6 bases and J 5 bases, leaving 17 bases between the germline ends. The CDR3 sequence is CASSDSRKTHEQYF. CDR3 in DNA: TGTGCCAGTAGCGACTCGAGGAAGACCCACGAGCAGTACTTC.